Shown below are 5 T cell receptor beta chains from a single sample sequenced in a study of beta chain features in type 1 diabetes. Study results and caveats: Shorter TCRB CDR3s, moderately but significantly so, marked every one of the four CD4+ subsets in Type 1 diabetes patients.

No antigen has been assigned to these receptors. Sequenced material consisted of expressed TCRB transcripts (all of the isolated RNA was reverse transcribed). The repertoire was sequenced with immunoSEQ multiplex PCR; TCRdb's copy has only in-frame clones and lacks some. Here the sample spans fewer than 450,000 clones, roughly 13% being singletons. The sample comprised naive CD4+ T cells from blood. Receptors originate from a woman between 18 and 29 years old with type 1 diabetes.

V and J are TRBV19 and TRBJ1-5; the match to TRBD1 covers 8 bases. This CDR3 has 15 residues. With 5 bases clipped from V and 4 bases from J, the junction kept 7 bases outside the gene matches. Germline V CDR1 and CDR2: LNHDA, SQIVND (reference sequence). The DNA of the CDR3 is TGTGCCAGTAGTTTGGGACAGGCTTATAATCAGCCCCAGCATTTT. This codes for CASSLGQAYNQPQHF.

The chain uses TRBV28 and TRBJ2-7; D gene uncertain. Trimming pared 2 bases from V and 2 bases from J, leaving 10 bases between. The CDR3 consists of 14 residues. CDR1 and CDR2 from the germline V gene are MDHEN and SYDVKM. The CDR3 protein is CASSLVNSPYEQYF. CDR3 DNA sequence: TGTGCCAGCAGTTTAGTAAACAGCCCCTACGAGCAGTACTTC.

In nucleotides, the CDR3 is TGTGCCAGCAGTGAAGGGGGTGGGGGGCGCGGGAGAGGGGGGGTGCAGTTCTTC. The encoded protein is CASSEGGGGRGRGGVQFF. The gene calls are TRBV25-1 and TRBJ2-1, with a tentative D call TRBD2 (7 bases). Trimming shortened V by 2 bases and J by 12 bases, and 29 bases separated the two germline ends. Germline V lookup: CDR1 MGHDK, CDR2 SYGVNS. The CDR3 has 18 residues.

This chain links TRBV30 with TRBJ1-4; D is unclear. Germline-derived CDR1 and CDR2 are GTSNPN and SVGIG (reference sequence). The germline V and J ends were trimmed by 2 bases and 8 bases, with 18 bases remaining between them. CDR3 size: 15 residues. The CDR3 loop is CAWSPPGRIWEKLFF. The CDR3 DNA follows: TGTGCCTGGAGTCCTCCCGGGAGGATATGGGAAAAACTGTTTTTT.

V gene TRBV29-1 combines with J gene TRBJ2-4; D ambiguous. Trimming left V 6 bases short and J 8 bases short, with 20 bases between. The CDR3 is 14 amino acids. The V gene's germline CDR1 is SQVTM and CDR2 ANQGSEA. CDR3 nucleotides: TGCAGCGTGTGTCTTGGGCTCCCAATCGACATTCAGTACTTC. Its protein product is CSVCLGLPIDIQYF.